This T cell receptor (beta chain) comes out of a study of vaccination effects on CD4 cells after COVID-19. Study-wide points: Whether induced by infection or by vaccine, clones showed marked clonal contraction late after vaccination. Of the vaccine-induced clones from healthy vaccinees, merely 1 of 255 recognized common cold coronaviruses as well.

The ViraFEST assay expanded antigen-specific CD4+ T cells with viral peptide pools before sequencing. Culture proceeded for 10 days, and CD4+ T cells were then isolated. Researchers reported culturing a few million PBMC in each well, adding around 9.6 IU/ml IL-2 and 10 ug/ml peptides. Clones were read by immunoSEQ multiplex PCR, and TCRdb kept only the in-frame ones, dropping some. The sample lists roughly 20,000 clones, 70% seen once, with about 16% in the top ten. Germline CDR1 and CDR2: LGHNA and YNFKEQ. The length of the CDR3 is 15 residues. V dropped 0 bases and J dropped 9; count of bases not matched to a gene: 7. This clone was observed once. Antigen specificity is unknown.

The TCR sequence derives from a human donor who received a COVID-19 vaccine. This material consisted of CD4+ T cells from PBMCs cultured with HCoV-229E spike peptides, taken before COVID-19 vaccination. This chain connects TRBV4-2 to TRBJ2-1; 8 positions agree with TRBD2. The CDR3: CASSQDSGGASEQFF. The CDR3 nucleotides read TGTGCCAGCAGCCAAGACTCCGGGGGGGCAAGTGAGCAGTTCTTC.